These 9 T cell receptor beta chains share one sample of origin, sequenced in a study of identical twins. TCRdb re-analysed the 5' RACE reads in MiXCR, keeping a single row per CDR3 protein. The sample shows 1.5 million to 2 million distinct CDR3 sequences, under 35% of them seen only once. What was sequenced was cord blood. The receptors originated from a newborn girl in good health.

V gene TRBV4-2 combines with J gene TRBJ2-7; 9 bases are a match to TRBD1. Trimming at V came to 4 bases and at J to 4 bases, leaving 11 bases not matched to a gene. CDR3 length: 16 amino acids. Germline V gives CDR1 LGHNA, CDR2 YNFKEQ. DNA of the CDR3: TGTGCCAGCAGCCGGGGACAGGGTAGCCTCAATTACGAGCAGTACTTC. Translated: CASSRGQGSLNYEQYF.

In its sample, this clonotype was seen a few times. The chain has TRBV7-2 and TRBJ2-5; the match to TRBD2 covers 9 bases. This CDR3 is built from 16 residues. With 2 bases clipped from V and 5 bases from J, the junction kept 9 bases outside the gene matches. The germline V gene encodes CDR1 SGHTA and CDR2 FQGNSA. The CDR3 DNA follows: TGTGCCAGCAGCTTATCGCGGGAGGGCCGTAAGGAGACCCAGTACTTC. Protein sequence: CASSLSREGRKETQYF.

The chain recombines TRBV20-1 with TRBJ2-4; perhaps D is TRBD1 or TRBD2 (6 bases each). CDR1 is DFQATT, CDR2 SNEGSKA, per germline (reference sequence). V dropped 3 bases and J dropped 13 bases, with 25 bases sitting between them. The CDR3 covers 15 residues. This chain's CDR3 is CSARPFEGGYNEQYF. The CDR3 DNA follows: TGCAGTGCTAGGCCCTTTGAGGGGGGATACAATGAGCAGTACTTC.

This clonotype was picked up a small number of times. The chain uses TRBV4-2 and TRBJ2-1; no firm D call. V gave up 1 base and J gave up 6 bases, with 10 bases separating them. The CDR3 runs 14 residues. Germline V gives CDR1 LGHNA, CDR2 YNFKEQ. The CDR3 protein is CASSQVLGRNEQFF. The DNA for the CDR3 is TGTGCCAGCAGCCAAGTCCTAGGACGCAATGAGCAGTTCTTC.

This clonotype was seen ten or more times. The gene calls are TRBV5-5 and TRBJ2-7; D remains unclear. V was shortened by 2 bases and J by 4 bases, with 10 bases between the two germline ends. This CDR3 is built from 13 residues. Germline loops: CDR1 SGHKS, CDR2 YYEKEE (reference sequence). The CDR3 protein is CASSFYSLYEQYF. The DNA for the CDR3 is TGTGCCAGCAGCTTCTATTCCTTATACGAGCAGTACTTC.

This clonotype was counted between two and nine times. The V and J genes are TRBV6-6 and TRBJ1-5; D gene unclear. Between the trimmed V and J ends, which lost 1 base and 0 bases, there was a span of 10 bases. The CDR3 runs to 16 residues. The germline CDR1 and CDR2 sequences are MNHNY and SVGAGI (reference sequence). CDR3 in DNA: TGTGCCAGCAGTTACTACAGTCAGGATAGCAATCAGCCCCAGCATTTT. Translating gives CASSYYSQDSNQPQHF.

V usage is TRBV20-1 and J usage is TRBJ1-5; D is unclear. The V end was cut by 6 bases, the J end by 0 bases, with 12 bases between. The CDR3 length is 14 residues. Germline lookup yields CDR1 DFQATT and CDR2 SNEGSKA (reference sequence). The CDR3 sequence is CSARTVYSNQPQHF. The CDR3 DNA reads TGCAGTGCGCGGACGGTGTATAGCAATCAGCCCCAGCATTTT.

This clonotype was counted a few times. The chain is built from TRBV20-1 and TRBJ1-2; D unresolved. From germline, CDR1 is DFQATT and CDR2 SNEGSKA (reference sequence). The CDR3 length is 12 residues. Between the trimmed V and J ends, which lost 5 bases and 1 base, there was a span of 8 bases. The CDR3 DNA is TGCAGTGCTGGCGCTATTAACTATGGCTACACCTTC. Translating gives CSAGAINYGYTF.

The chain uses TRBV30 and TRBJ2-3; 7 nucleotides agree with TRBD2. CDR1 and CDR2 from the germline V gene are GTSNPN and SVGIG (reference sequence). CDR3 length equals 16 residues. The J segment lost 0 bases and the V segment lost 3 bases, leaving 9 bases of the junction unmatched. The CDR3 DNA is TGTGCCTGGAGCCAAACTAGCGTCCTAAGCACAGATACGCAGTATTTT. It encodes CAWSQTSVLSTDTQYF.